The clone carrying this T cell receptor (beta chain) was detected ten times or more. TCRdb re-called the 5' RACE reads through MiXCR, storing one row per CDR3 protein. Seen here are around 150,000 distinct CDR3 sequences, about a sixth observed once, and the top ten hold about 8.3%. The data belong to a study of CD8 T cells in ankylosing spondylitis. The CDR3 totals 12 residues. Trimming removed 2 bases from V and 3 bases from J, with 5 bases in between. Per the germline V gene, CDR1 is MNHEY and CDR2 is SMNVEV (reference sequence). Sequenced material: blood, either unsorted or a sorted T cell fraction (not recorded which). The chain uses TRBV27 and TRBJ2-7; D remains ambiguous. The receptor comes from a male donor with ankylosing spondylitis or in good health (not recorded which). The CDR3 DNA sequence: TGTGCCAGCAGTTTAAATCTCTACGAGCAGTACTTC. The encoded protein is CASSLNLYEQYF.